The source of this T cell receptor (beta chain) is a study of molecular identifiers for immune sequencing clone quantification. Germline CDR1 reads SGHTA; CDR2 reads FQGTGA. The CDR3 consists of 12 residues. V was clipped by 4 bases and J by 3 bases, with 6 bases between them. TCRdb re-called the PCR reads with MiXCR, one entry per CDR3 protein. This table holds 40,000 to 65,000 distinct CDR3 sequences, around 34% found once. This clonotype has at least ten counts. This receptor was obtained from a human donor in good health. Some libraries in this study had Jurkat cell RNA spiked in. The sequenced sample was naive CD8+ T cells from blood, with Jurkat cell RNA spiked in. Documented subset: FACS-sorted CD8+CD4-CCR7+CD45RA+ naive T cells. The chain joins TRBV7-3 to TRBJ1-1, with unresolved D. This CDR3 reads CASSSGYTEAFF. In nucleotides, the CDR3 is TGTGCCAGCAGCTCGGGGTACACTGAAGCTTTCTTT.